Given below is one T cell receptor (beta chain) in context. It lacks a known antigen. At one of its ends the junction is not consistent with the germline gene, which may arise from a read error. CDR1 LNHDA and CDR2 SQIVND are derived from the germline V gene (reference sequence). Taken from cysteine to phenylalanine, the CDR3 has 15 residues. Left in the record is the CDR3 DNA by itself, 45 bases read in frame from the first base. In light of the paper, this sample's time point label describes: sample taken at primary tumor resection. Whole RNA extracted from tumor and nontumor lung tissue, or from cryopreserved PBMC samples, was used for TCR sequencing without cell sorting. Samples were obtained from approximately 72 patients with early-stage, untreated non-small cell lung cancer from the lung TRACERx cohort. Only patients for whom sufficient RNA was available from at least two tumor regions were selected for TCR sequencing.

Library construction relied on 5' RACE. Sequencing was performed on a NextSeq 500. To allow correction of PCR and sequencing errors, the TCR library protocol tagged every TCR cDNA molecule with a unique molecular identifier. Per the source publication's procedure: Decombinator tools were used for TCR identification, UMI-based error correction and CDR3 extraction. Expanded TCRs were defined as those above a frequency of 2 per 1,000, corresponding to the top 1% of the tumor frequency distribution. Renyi diversity was computed with the R vegan package after each repertoire had been subsampled 100 times to 5,000 TCRs. CDR3 similarity networks were built from amino acid triplet string-kernel similarity, connecting CDR3s with pairwise similarity above 0.82. The public reads were run again by TCRdb, first through fastp at Q25 and then through MiXCR, and only productive beta chains were kept. Rows are unified per CDR3 protein, each entry keeping the most common DNA and genes. The V and J calls were determined by TCRdb, not by the authors. Within this sample are 45,000 or so distinct CDR3 sequences, with about 11% of them counted one time only. About 40% of the sample goes to the ten largest clones.

This entry is derived from a study of spatial heterogeneity in lung cancer (dated by TCRdb to between 2019 and 2020). A note on the overall study: More beta-chain than alpha-chain transcripts were consistently detected, likely reflecting higher beta-chain transcript abundance. In non-small cell lung cancer, the study made a quantitative comparison of TCR alpha and beta repertoires among multiple tumor regions, matched nontumor lung and blood. Nonsynonymous mutation counts, determined by whole-exome sequencing of tumor tissue, were related to features of the TCR repertoire. At surgery, roughly 220 tumor regions, roughly 63 matched nontumor lung samples and some 54 PBMC samples were TCR-sequenced for both alpha and beta chains. In the raw uncorrected reads, each unique combination of TCR and UMI appeared more than ten times on average.

General conclusions and limits of the study: Additional single-cell paired TCR alpha and beta sequencing was considered necessary to confirm, at a functional level, the hypothesis that regional TCRs recognize regional mutations. Ubiquitous expanded tumor TCRs were found in blood more often at tumor resection than at routine follow-up.

Sequences were derived from PBMCs, sampled at surgery. The rearrangement combines TRBV19 with TRBJ2-1; 11 bases in the junction line up with TRBD2. This receptor was taken from a female donor with early-stage non-small cell lung cancer. The CDR3 amino acid sequence is: CASSSSGGARNEQSF. Here is the DNA: TGTGCCAGTAGTAGTAGCGGGGGGGCTCGGAATGAGCAGTCCTTC.